This T cell receptor (beta chain) appears in the sequencing data of a study of blood T cell repertoires in COVID-19. This CDR3 is built from 19 residues. V shed 3 bases, J shed 4 bases, and the junction held 12 bases outside the gene matches. The V gene's germline CDR1 is SGHNT and CDR2 YYREEE (reference sequence). Clones were sequenced by immunoSEQ multiplex PCR, and TCRdb holds only the in-frame ones, with some missing. In the table there are over 140,000 clones, roughly 79% of which are singletons. The genes are TRBV5-4 and TRBJ2-2; TRBD2 matches at 13 bases. Sequenced sample: PBMCs or T cells enriched from blood (not recorded which). The receptor comes from a woman between 50 and 59 years old who had recovered from COVID-19. The CDR3 loop is CASSWGGLAGAPSTGELFF. In nucleotides, the CDR3 is TGTGCCAGCAGCTGGGGAGGACTAGCGGGAGCACCGAGCACCGGGGAGCTGTTTTTT.